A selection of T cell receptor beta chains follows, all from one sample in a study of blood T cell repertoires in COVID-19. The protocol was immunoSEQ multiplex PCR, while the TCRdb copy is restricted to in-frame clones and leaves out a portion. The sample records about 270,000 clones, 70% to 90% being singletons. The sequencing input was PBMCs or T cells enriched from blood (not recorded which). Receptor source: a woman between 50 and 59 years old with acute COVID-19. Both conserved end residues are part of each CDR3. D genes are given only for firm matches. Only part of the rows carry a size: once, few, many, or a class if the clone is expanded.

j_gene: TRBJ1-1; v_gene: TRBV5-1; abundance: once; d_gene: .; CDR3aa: CASSRSDRNTEAFF; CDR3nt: TGCGCCAGCAGCCGGTCCGACAGGAACACTGAAGCTTTCTTT
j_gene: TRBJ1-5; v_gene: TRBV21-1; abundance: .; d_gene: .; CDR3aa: CASSKGGQRRNQPQHF; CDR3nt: TGTGCCAGCAGCAAAGGGGGACAGAGACGCAATCAGCCCCAGCATTTT
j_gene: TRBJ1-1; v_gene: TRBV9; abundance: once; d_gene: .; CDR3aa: CASSVGGHTEAFF; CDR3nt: TGTGCCAGCAGCGTCGGGGGACACACTGAAGCTTTCTTT
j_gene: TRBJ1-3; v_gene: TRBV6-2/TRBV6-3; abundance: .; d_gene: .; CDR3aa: CASSTGLPGNTIYF; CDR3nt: TGTGCCAGCAGCACCGGGTTGCCTGGAAACACCATATATTTT
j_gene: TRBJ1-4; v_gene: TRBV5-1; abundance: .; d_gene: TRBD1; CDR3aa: CASSLDGTGPSELFF; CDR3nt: TGCGCCAGCAGCTTGGACGGGACAGGTCCGTCAGAACTGTTTTTT
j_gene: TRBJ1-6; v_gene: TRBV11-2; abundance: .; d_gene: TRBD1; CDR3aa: CASSLRQGGDSPLHF; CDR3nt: TGTGCCAGCAGCTTAAGACAGGGGGGCGATTCACCCCTCCACTTT
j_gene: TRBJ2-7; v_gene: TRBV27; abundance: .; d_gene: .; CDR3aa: CASRGPGLFLGEQYF; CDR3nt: TGTGCCAGCAGAGGACCGGGACTTTTTTTGGGCGAGCAGTACTTC
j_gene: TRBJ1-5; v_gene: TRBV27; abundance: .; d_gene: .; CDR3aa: CASSLYRGYQPQHF; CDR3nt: TGTGCCAGCAGTTTATATAGGGGCTATCAGCCCCAGCATTTT
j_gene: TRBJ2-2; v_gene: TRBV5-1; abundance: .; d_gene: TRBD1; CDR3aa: CASNPSTGGNAGELFF; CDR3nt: TGCGCCAGCAACCCGTCGACAGGGGGGAATGCCGGGGAGCTGTTTTTT
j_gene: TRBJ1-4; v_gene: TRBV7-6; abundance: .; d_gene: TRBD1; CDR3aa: CASSLGQGGEKLFF; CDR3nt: TGTGCCAGCAGCTTGGGACAGGGTGGTGAAAAACTGTTTTTT
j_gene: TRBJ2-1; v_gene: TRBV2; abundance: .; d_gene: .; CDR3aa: CASQRGSLLEQFF; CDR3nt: TGTGCCAGCCAAAGAGGTAGTCTCCTTGAGCAGTTCTTC
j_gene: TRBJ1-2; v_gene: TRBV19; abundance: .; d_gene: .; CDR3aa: CASSPKGDYGYTF; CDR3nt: TGTGCCAGTAGTCCAAAGGGAGACTATGGCTACACCTTC
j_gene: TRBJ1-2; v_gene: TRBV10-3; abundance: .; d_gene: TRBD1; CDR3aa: CAITRDRAYGYTF; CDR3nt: TGTGCCATCACTAGAGACAGGGCCTATGGCTACACCTTC
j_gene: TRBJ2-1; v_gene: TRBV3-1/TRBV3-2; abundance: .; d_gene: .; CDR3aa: CASSQDMGRAYNEQFF; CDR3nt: TGTGCCAGCAGCCAAGACATGGGGAGAGCCTACAATGAGCAGTTCTTC
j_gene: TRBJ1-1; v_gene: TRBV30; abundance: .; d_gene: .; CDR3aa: CAWSIQAVNTEAFF; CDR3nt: TGTGCCTGGAGTATACAGGCTGTGAACACTGAAGCTTTCTTT
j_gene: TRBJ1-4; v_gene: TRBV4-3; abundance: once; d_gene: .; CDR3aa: CASSQGLAGLPEKLFF; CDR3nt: TGCGCCAGCAGCCAAGGGCTTGCGGGGCTTCCTGAAAAACTGTTTTTT
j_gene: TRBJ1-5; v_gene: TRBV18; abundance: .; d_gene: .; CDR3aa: CASSPGQNSNQPQHF; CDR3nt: TGTGCCAGCTCACCCGGACAAAATAGCAATCAGCCCCAGCATTTT
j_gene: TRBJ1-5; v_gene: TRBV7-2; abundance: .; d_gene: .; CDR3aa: CASSGGGLSNQPQHF; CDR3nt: TGTGCCAGCAGCGGCGGGGGACTTAGCAATCAGCCCCAGCATTTT
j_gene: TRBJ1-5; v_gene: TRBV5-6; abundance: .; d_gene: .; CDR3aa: CASSAGSNQPQHF; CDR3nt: TGTGCCAGCAGCGCGGGGAGCAATCAGCCCCAGCATTTT
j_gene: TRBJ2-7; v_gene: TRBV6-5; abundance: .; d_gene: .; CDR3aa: CASSYTRDNYEQYF; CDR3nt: TGTGCCAGCAGTTACACCCGGGACAACTACGAGCAGTACTTC
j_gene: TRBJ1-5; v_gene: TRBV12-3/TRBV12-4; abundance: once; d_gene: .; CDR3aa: CASSIRDTYQHF; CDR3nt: TGTGCCAGCAGTATCCGGGATACCTACCAGCATTTT
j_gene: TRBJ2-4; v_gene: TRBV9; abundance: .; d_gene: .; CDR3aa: CASSVDAGGGIQYF; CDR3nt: TGTGCCAGCAGCGTAGATGCCGGGGGTGGCATTCAGTACTTC
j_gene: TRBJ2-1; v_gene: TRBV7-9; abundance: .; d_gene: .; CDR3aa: CASSYNNEQFF; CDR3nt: TGTGCCAGCAGCTATAACAATGAGCAGTTCTTC
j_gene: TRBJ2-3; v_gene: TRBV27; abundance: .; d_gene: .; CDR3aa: CASSFQRGTDTQYF; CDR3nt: TGTGCCAGCAGTTTTCAGCGGGGCACAGATACGCAGTATTTT